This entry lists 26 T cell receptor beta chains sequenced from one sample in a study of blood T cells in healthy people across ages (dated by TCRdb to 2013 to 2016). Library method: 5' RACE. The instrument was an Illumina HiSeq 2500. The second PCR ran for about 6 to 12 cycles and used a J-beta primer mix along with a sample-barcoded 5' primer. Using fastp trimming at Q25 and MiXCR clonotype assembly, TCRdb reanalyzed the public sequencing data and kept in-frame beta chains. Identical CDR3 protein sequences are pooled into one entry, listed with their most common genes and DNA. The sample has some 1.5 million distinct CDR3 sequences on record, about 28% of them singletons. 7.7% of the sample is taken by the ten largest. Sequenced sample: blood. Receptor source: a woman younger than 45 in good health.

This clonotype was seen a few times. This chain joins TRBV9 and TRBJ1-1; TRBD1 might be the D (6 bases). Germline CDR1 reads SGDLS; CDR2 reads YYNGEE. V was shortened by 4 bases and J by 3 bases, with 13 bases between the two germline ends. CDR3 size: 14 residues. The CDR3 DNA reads TGTGCCAGCAGCCCCTTAGGGGGTCACACTGAAGCTTTCTTT. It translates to CASSPLGGHTEAFF.

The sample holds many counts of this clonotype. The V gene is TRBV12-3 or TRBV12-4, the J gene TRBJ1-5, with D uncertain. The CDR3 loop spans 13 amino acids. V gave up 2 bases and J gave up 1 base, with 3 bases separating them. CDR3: CASSLPSNQPQHF. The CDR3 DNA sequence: TGTGCCAGCAGTTTACCCAGCAATCAGCCCCAGCATTTT.

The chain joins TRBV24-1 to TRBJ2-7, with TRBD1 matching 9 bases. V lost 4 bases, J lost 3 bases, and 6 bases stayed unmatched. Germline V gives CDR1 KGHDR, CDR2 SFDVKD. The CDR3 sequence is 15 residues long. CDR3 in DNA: TGTGCCACCAGTGACCCCGGACAGGGGAACTACGAGCAGTACTTC. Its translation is CATSDPGQGNYEQYF.

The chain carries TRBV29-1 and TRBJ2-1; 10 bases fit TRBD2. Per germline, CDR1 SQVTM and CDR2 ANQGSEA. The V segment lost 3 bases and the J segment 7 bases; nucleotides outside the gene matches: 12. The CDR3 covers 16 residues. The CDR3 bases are TGCAGCGTTGAGGGTCTAGCGGGAGTTATGCGAAATGAGCAGTTCTTC. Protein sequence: CSVEGLAGVMRNEQFF.

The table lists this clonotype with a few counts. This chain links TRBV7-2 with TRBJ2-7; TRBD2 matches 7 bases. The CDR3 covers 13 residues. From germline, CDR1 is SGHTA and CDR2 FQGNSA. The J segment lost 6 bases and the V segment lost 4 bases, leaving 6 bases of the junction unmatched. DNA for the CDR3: TGTGCCAGCAGCTCCCCGGGACTACGCGAGCAGTACTTC. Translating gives CASSSPGLREQYF.

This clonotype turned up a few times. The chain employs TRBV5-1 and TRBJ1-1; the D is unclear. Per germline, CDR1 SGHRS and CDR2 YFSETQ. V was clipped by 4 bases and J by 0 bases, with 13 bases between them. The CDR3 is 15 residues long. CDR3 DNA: TGCGCCAGCAGCCAGGAAGGAACCATGAACACTGAAGCTTTCTTT. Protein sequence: CASSQEGTMNTEAFF. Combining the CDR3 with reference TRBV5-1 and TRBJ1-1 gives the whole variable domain KAGVTQTPRYLIKTRGQQVTLSCSPISGHRSVSWYQQTPGQGLQFLFEYFSETQRNKGNFPGRFSGRQFSNSRSEMNVSTLELGDSALYLCASSQEGTMNTEAFFGQGTRLTVV.

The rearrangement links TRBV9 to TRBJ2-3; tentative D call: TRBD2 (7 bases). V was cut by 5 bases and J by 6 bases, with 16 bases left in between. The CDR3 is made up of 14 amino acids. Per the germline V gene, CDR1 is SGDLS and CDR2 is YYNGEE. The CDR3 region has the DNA TGTGCCAGCAGGGAGAGGACAGCGGGGGATACGCAGTATTTT. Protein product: CASRERTAGDTQYF.

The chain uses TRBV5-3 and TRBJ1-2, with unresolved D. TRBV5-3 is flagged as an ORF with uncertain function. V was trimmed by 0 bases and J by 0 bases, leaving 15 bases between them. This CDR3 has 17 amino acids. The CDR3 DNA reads TGTGCCAGAAGCTTGGAGGTGCGACGGGGAGCTAACTATGGCTACACCTTC. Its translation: CARSLEVRRGANYGYTF.

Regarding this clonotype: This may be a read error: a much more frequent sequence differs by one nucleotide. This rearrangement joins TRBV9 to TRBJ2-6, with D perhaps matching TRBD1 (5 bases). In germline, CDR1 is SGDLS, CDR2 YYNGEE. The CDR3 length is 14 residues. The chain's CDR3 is CASSSISGANVRTF. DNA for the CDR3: TGTGCCAGCAGCTCGATCTCTGGGGCCAACGTCCGGACTTTC.

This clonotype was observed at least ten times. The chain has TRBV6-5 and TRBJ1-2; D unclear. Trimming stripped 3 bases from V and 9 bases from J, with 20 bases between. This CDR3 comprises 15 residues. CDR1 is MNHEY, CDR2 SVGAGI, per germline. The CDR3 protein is CASSYSFRAPRSYTF. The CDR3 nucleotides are TGTGCCAGCAGTTATTCGTTCCGGGCCCCCCGCAGCTACACCTTC.

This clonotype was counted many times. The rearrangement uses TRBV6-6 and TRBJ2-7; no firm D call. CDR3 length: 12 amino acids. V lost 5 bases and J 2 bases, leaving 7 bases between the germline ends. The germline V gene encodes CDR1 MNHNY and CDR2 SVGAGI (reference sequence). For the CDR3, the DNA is TGTGCCAGCAGTACGCAGGCCTACGAGCAGTACTTC. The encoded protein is CASSTQAYEQYF.

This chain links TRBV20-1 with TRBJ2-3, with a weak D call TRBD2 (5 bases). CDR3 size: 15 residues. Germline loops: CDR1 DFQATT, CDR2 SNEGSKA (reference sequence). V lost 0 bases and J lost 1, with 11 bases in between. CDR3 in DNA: TGCAGTGCTAGAGATCCGAGGGAGCGCACAGATACGCAGTATTTT. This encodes CSARDPRERTDTQYF.

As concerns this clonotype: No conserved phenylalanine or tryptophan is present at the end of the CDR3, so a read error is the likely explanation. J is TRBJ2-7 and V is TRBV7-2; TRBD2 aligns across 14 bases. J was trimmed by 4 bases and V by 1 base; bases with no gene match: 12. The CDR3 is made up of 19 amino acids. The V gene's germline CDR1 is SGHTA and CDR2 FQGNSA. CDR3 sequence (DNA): TGTGCCAGCAGCTTAGACCTTCCGGGACTAGCGGGAGCAGGGTACGAGCAGTACTCC. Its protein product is CASSLDLPGLAGAGYEQYS.

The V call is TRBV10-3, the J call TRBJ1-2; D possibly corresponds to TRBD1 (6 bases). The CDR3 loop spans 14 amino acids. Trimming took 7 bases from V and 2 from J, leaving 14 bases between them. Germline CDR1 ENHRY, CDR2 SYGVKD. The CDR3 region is CAIKQGPSNYGYTF. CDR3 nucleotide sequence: TGTGCCATCAAACAGGGACCCTCAAACTATGGCTACACCTTC.

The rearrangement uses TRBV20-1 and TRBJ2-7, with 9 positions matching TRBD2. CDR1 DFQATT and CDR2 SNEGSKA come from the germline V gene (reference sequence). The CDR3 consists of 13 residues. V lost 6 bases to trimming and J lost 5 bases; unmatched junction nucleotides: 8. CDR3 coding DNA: TGCAGTGCCGGCGGGAGGGCTGCCCACGAGCAGTACTTC. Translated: CSAGGRAAHEQYF.

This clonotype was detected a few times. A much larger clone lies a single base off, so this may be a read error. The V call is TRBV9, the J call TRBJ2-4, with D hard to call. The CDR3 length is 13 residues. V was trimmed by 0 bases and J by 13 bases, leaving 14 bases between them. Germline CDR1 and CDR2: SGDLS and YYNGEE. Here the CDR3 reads CASSVDIYNEQYF. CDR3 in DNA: TGTGCCAGCAGCGTAGATATTTACAATGAGCAGTACTTC.

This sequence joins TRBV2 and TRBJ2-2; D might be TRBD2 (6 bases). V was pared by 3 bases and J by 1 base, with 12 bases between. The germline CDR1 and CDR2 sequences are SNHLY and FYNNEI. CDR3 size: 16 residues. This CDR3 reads CASSEGGPLNTGELFF. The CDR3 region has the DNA TGTGCCAGCAGTGAGGGGGGACCATTGAACACCGGGGAGCTGTTTTTT.

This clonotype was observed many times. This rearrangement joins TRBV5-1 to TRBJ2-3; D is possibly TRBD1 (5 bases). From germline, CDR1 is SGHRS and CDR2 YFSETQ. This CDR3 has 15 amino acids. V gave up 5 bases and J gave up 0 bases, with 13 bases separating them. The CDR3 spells CASSPSQGSTDTQYF. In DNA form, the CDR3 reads TGCGCCAGCAGTCCTTCTCAGGGAAGCACAGATACGCAGTATTTT.

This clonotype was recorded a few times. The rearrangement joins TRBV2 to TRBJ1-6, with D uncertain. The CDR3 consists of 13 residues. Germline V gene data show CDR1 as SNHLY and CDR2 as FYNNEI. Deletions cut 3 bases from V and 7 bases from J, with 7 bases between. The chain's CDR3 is CASSDEVNSPLHF. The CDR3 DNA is TGTGCCAGCAGTGATGAGGTGAATTCACCCCTCCACTTT.

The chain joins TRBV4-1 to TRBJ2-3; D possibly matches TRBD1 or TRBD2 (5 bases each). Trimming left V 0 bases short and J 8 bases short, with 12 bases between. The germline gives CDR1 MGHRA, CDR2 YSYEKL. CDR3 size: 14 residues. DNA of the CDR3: TGCGCCAGCAGCCAAGATCGTTTGAGGGGTACGCAGTATTTT. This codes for CASSQDRLRGTQYF.

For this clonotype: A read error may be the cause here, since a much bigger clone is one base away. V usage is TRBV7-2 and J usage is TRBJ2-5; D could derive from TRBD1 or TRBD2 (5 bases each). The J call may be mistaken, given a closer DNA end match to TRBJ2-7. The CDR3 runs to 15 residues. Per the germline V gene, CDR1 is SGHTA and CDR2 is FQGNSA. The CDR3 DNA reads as TGTGCCAGCAGCTTAAGAGGGACGGGCGTCTGCGAGCAGTACTTC. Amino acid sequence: CASSLRGTGVCEQYF.

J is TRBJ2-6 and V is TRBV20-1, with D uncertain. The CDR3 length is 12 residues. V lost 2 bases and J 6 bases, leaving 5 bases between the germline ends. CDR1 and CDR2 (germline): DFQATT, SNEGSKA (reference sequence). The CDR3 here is CSARNEANVLTF. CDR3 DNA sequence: TGCAGTGCTAGAAACGAGGCCAACGTCCTGACTTTC.

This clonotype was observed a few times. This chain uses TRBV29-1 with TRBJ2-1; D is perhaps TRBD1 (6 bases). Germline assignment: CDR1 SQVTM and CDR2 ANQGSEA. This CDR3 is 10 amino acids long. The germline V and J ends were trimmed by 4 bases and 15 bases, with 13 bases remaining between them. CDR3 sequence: CSVGQATSFF. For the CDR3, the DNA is TGCAGCGTTGGACAGGCAACGTCGTTCTTC.

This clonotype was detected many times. CDR3 in amino acids: CASIPGTGGVNTEAFF. In DNA form, the CDR3 reads TGTGCCAGCATCCCCGGGACAGGCGGAGTGAACACTGAAGCTTTCTTT. The chain joins TRBV6-5 to TRBJ1-1; 8 nucleotides match TRBD1. CDR1 is MNHEY and CDR2 is SVGAGI in the germline V gene. This CDR3 region has 16 residues. The junction had 10 bases not matched to a gene; V was cut back by 7 bases and J by 0 bases.

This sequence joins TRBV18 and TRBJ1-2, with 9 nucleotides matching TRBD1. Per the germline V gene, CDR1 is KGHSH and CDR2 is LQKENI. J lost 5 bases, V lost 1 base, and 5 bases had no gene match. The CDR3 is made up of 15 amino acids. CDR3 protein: CASSPLRDRAYGYTF. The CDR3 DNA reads TGTGCCAGCTCACCACTGAGGGACAGGGCGTATGGCTACACCTTC.

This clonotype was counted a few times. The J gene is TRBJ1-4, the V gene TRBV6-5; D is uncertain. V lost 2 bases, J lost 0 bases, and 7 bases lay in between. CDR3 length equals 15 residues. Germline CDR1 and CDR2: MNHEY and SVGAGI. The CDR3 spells CASSYSIATNEKLFF. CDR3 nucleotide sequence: TGTGCCAGCAGTTACAGCATTGCAACTAATGAAAAACTGTTTTTT.